The entry below gives a single T cell receptor (beta chain) sequence along with its context. This clone's antigen is unknown. Base quality data are lacking; no much larger clone is found one base away. This record belongs to a study of cytomegalovirus exposure and HLA in healthy donors (dated by TCRdb to about 2017). Some background on the complete study: According to a later analysis, one platform produced both the roughly 110 validation repertoires and the roughly 660 repertoires of the first cohort. The aim of the study was to test whether cataloging public T cell receptors could identify signatures of past pathogen exposure. To predict cytomegalovirus infection status, the study brought together high-throughput TCR immunosequencing, statistical association of individual TCRs with disease status, and machine learning. In addition to the first cohort of approximately 670 subjects, a separate validation cohort of over 90 different subjects was used.

According to the germline V gene, CDR1 reads ENHRY and CDR2 reads SYGVKD. From the cysteine up to the phenylalanine, the CDR3 has a length of 12 residues. The CDR3 DNA has 36 bases and is translated from base 1. Relative to germline, V is 10 bases shorter and J is 2 bases shorter, with 10 bases between their ends. Libraries came from the immunoSEQ multiplex PCR assay. The original pipeline was this. A statistical classification framework was built for diagnosing cytomegalovirus status from the catalog of TCR beta chain sequences. This is the immuneACCESS table as TCRdb keeps it, with only in-frame sequences that have V and J called. A part of the clones is gone; compared with another copy, unresolved V genes explain less than half, and the rest is unexplained. V and J calls and clone size are those listed in that table; D and trimming were worked out from the DNA. Here the sample has roughly 150,000 clones; roughly 96% occur a single time. Roughly 0.83% of the sample is held by the ten biggest clonotypes.

Results and caveats for the whole study, not just this receptor: The classifier was reported to diagnose cytomegalovirus status with high specificity and sensitivity in both the original cohort and the validation cohort. In vitro tests confirmed that three of the cytomegalovirus-associated TCR beta chains recognize cytomegalovirus antigens. The validation cohort had no HLA typing available for a later analysis, so co-occurrence within that cohort was assessed over all 130 or so repertoires. Subsequent analysis determined that TCRs grouped into clusters in the first cohort also showed a tendency toward co-occurrence across the 130 or so validation repertoires, and 85% to 95% of cluster scores exceeded 0. Most TCR sequences were observed very rarely across donors, whereas some public TCRs were present in many individuals. The study gave a list of roughly 150 TCR beta chains associated with cytomegalovirus. The authors suggested that the approach could potentially be extended to other disease states and immunological phenotypes.

The donors belonged to the validation cohort of around 120 subjects, which was separate from the 666-subject first cohort. Sequencing was carried out using PBMCs. The chain is encoded by TRBV10-3 joined to TRBJ2-3; the D gene is possibly TRBD2, with 6 bases matching. The receptor was isolated from a woman between 18 and 29 years old in good health and CMV-seronegative. The bases are TGTGCCAGCGGGACGGCCACAGATACGCAGTATTTT. This codes for CASGTATDTQYF.